The rows below give T cell receptor beta chains drawn from one sample of a study of T-cell reconstitution after alpha-beta-depleted transplantation in children. TCRdb re-analysed the PCR reads in MiXCR, keeping a single row per CDR3 protein. The sample has over 200,000 distinct CDR3 sequences, about a tenth seen once; the top ten hold approximately 5.9%. The sequencing used PBMCs from the stem cell graft donor, collected from the stem cell graft. These receptors were taken from a human donor who donated a stem cell graft to a child with acute lymphoblastic leukemia. Both conserved end residues are part of each CDR3. D genes are given only for firm matches. The size field is filled for only some rows; it gives once, few, many or a size class.

j_gene	abundance	d_gene	v_gene	CDR3aa	CDR3nt
TRBJ1-1	.	.	TRBV27	CASSAWWDTEAFF	TGTGCCAGCAGCGCCTGGTGGGATACTGAAGCTTTCTTT
TRBJ2-5	few	.	TRBV15	CATRERRQETQYF	TGTGCCACCAGGGAGAGGAGGCAAGAGACCCAGTACTTC
TRBJ2-1	few	TRBD2	TRBV7-2	CASSPRGGRWNEQFF	TGTGCCAGCAGCCCCCGGGGGGGCAGGTGGAATGAGCAGTTCTTC
TRBJ1-2	few	.	TRBV6-1	CASSPQGSSNYGYTF	TGTGCCAGCAGCCCACAGGGATCTTCTAACTATGGCTACACCTTC
TRBJ2-4	.	TRBD1	TRBV12-3/TRBV12-4	CASSSQGAELAKNIQYF	TGTGCCAGCAGTTCACAGGGGGCAGAGCTAGCCAAAAACATTCAGTACTTC
TRBJ1-5	many	.	TRBV27	CASSYQGQNNQPQHF	TGTGCCAGCAGTTACCAAGGACAGAACAATCAGCCCCAGCATTTT
TRBJ2-3	many	TRBD1	TRBV9	CASSAGGQGGTDTQYF	TGTGCCAGCAGCGCAGGAGGACAGGGGGGGACAGATACGCAGTATTTT
TRBJ2-5	.	TRBD2	TRBV2	CARGTSEWKEETQYF	TGTGCCAGAGGGACTAGCGAGTGGAAAGAAGAGACCCAGTACTTC
TRBJ2-1	many	TRBD2	TRBV12-3/TRBV12-4	CASSFAGGISEQFF	TGTGCCAGCAGTTTCGCGGGGGGCATCTCTGAGCAGTTCTTC
TRBJ2-5	many	.	TRBV20-1	CSAQTRGGAQETQYF	TGCAGTGCGCAAACCAGGGGGGGGGCCCAAGAGACCCAGTACTTC
TRBJ2-7	few	.	TRBV7-8	CASSPRVTPYEQYF	TGTGCCAGCAGCCCCCGGGTCACCCCCTACGAGCAGTACTTC
TRBJ1-4	many	.	TRBV12-3/TRBV12-4	CASTKNVGEKLFF	TGTGCCAGCACCAAGAACGTGGGTGAAAAACTGTTTTTT
TRBJ1-1	few	TRBD1	TRBV5-5	CASSREGQLNTEAFF	TGTGCCAGCAGCCGGGAGGGACAGTTAAACACTGAAGCTTTCTTT
TRBJ2-3	.	.	TRBV3-1	CASSQALGDTQYF	TGTGCCAGCAGCCAAGCTCTAGGGGATACGCAGTATTTT
TRBJ2-5	many	TRBD1	TRBV6-1	CASSEGDSHKKTQYF	TGTGCCAGCAGTGAAGGGGACAGTCACAAGAAGACCCAGTACTTC
TRBJ2-3	.	.	TRBV25-1	CASSDSRGSSTDTQYF	TGTGCCAGCAGTGATTCACGGGGGTCGAGCACAGATACGCAGTATTTT
TRBJ2-3	many	.	TRBV6-5	CASSLAPVSDTQYF	TGTGCCAGCAGTTTGGCTCCCGTGTCAGATACGCAGTATTTT
TRBJ1-3	many	.	TRBV6-1	CASSETRNTIYF	TGTGCCAGCAGTGAAACCCGAAACACCATATATTTT
TRBJ1-2	many	.	TRBV10-3	CATRESGGGYTF	TGTGCCACCAGGGAGAGCGGGGGTGGCTACACCTTC
TRBJ1-3	.	.	TRBV18	CASSPIYDPTGPGNTIYF	TGTGCCAGCTCACCTATATATGATCCGACAGGCCCTGGAAACACCATATATTTT
TRBJ1-1	many	.	TRBV2	CASVPGHGNTEAFF	TGTGCCAGCGTACCGGGACACGGGAACACTGAAGCTTTCTTT
TRBJ2-2	.	.	TRBV5-1	CASSYAGTTAGELFF	TGCGCCAGCAGCTATGCCGGGACAACGGCCGGGGAGCTGTTTTTT
TRBJ2-7	.	TRBD1	TRBV27	CASRHGTGVGYEQYF	TGTGCCAGCAGGCACGGGACAGGGGTCGGCTACGAGCAGTACTTC
TRBJ2-2	many	TRBD2	TRBV7-6	CASSASWTSGGHTGELFF	TGTGCCAGCAGCGCGAGCTGGACTAGCGGGGGGCACACCGGGGAGCTGTTTTTT
TRBJ1-1	few	.	TRBV19	CATADGIEAFF	TGTGCCACCGCAGATGGGATCGAAGCTTTCTTT
TRBJ2-7	.	.	TRBV7-2	CASSLERAYEQYF	TGTGCCAGCAGCTTGGAAAGGGCCTACGAGCAGTACTTC
TRBJ1-5	few	TRBD1	TRBV7-2	CASSLAGTGAQPQHF	TGTGCCAGCAGCCTAGCTGGTACAGGGGCTCAGCCCCAGCATTTT
TRBJ2-1	many	.	TRBV18	CASSPRSGNNEQFF	TGTGCCAGCTCACCACGAAGCGGAAACAATGAGCAGTTCTTC
TRBJ2-3	few	.	TRBV5-1	CASSLGPGESTDTQYF	TGCGCCAGCAGCTTGGGTCCGGGGGAGAGCACAGATACGCAGTATTTT
TRBJ2-1	few	TRBD2	TRBV6-2/TRBV6-3	CASSQETSGGVGEQFF	TGTGCCAGCAGTCAGGAGACTAGCGGGGGGGTCGGTGAGCAGTTCTTC
TRBJ1-1	many	.	TRBV20-1	CSLEGGTEAFF	TGCAGTCTAGAAGGGGGCACTGAAGCTTTCTTT
TRBJ2-1	.	TRBD2	TRBV6-5	CASSYSVLAGVSEQFF	TGTGCCAGCAGTTACTCGGTCCTAGCGGGGGTTAGTGAGCAGTTCTTC
TRBJ1-3	.	.	TRBV20-1	CSAQTGGYSGNTIYF	TGCAGTGCTCAGACGGGGGGGTACTCTGGAAACACCATATATTTT
TRBJ2-7	.	.	TRBV27	CASSFRGPPYEQYF	TGTGCCAGCAGTTTCCGGGGACCCCCCTACGAGCAGTACTTC
TRBJ1-5	many	.	TRBV6-4	CASSDSDRSWGKDQPQHF	TGTGCCAGCAGTGACTCGGACAGATCATGGGGGAAGGATCAGCCCCAGCATTTT
TRBJ2-1	.	.	TRBV7-6	CASSASSEPYNEQFF	TGTGCCAGCAGCGCCTCTAGCGAACCCTACAATGAGCAGTTCTTC
TRBJ2-7	few	.	TRBV20-1	CSASSRLASSYEQYF	TGCAGTGCTAGTAGTCGGCTTGCGAGCTCCTACGAGCAGTACTTC
TRBJ2-3	.	TRBD2	TRBV11-2	CASSSRPGTSPTDTQYF	TGTGCCAGCAGCTCCCGCCCCGGGACTAGCCCCACAGATACGCAGTATTTT
TRBJ2-4	many	.	TRBV2	CASSESTQYF	TGTGCCAGCAGTGAAAGCACCCAGTACTTC
TRBJ2-7	many	.	TRBV6-1	CASSDVSGSYEQYF	TGTGCCAGCAGTGACGTATCGGGGAGTTACGAGCAGTACTTC
TRBJ1-1	many	.	TRBV12-3/TRBV12-4	CASKVRAANTEAFF	TGTGCCAGCAAAGTAAGGGCAGCGAACACTGAAGCTTTCTTT
TRBJ2-1	many	.	TRBV6-4	CASSDLGEGEQFF	TGTGCCAGCAGTGACCTAGGAGAAGGTGAGCAGTTCTTC
TRBJ2-7	many	TRBD1	TRBV12-3/TRBV12-4	CASSSTGGSGQYF	TGTGCCAGCAGTTCGACAGGGGGCTCGGGGCAGTACTTC
TRBJ2-5	few	.	TRBV2	CASNAGFQETQYF	TGTGCCAGCAACGCCGGGTTCCAAGAGACCCAGTACTTC
TRBJ2-5	.	.	TRBV2	CASTDESPGETQYF	TGTGCCAGCACCGACGAATCCCCAGGGGAGACCCAGTACTTC
TRBJ1-5	few	.	TRBV20-1	CSAGRTDQPQHF	TGCAGTGCTGGACGCACAGATCAGCCCCAGCATTTT
TRBJ2-6	many	.	TRBV20-1	CSATGWVGANVLTF	TGCAGTGCCACTGGGTGGGTTGGGGCCAACGTCCTGACTTTC
TRBJ1-1	.	.	TRBV5-6	CASSQPGGARTEAFF	TGTGCCAGCAGTCAACCCGGTGGGGCGCGCACTGAAGCTTTCTTT
TRBJ1-2	.	TRBD1	TRBV12-3/TRBV12-4	CASSFPGTGWGYTF	TGTGCCAGCAGTTTTCCCGGGACAGGGTGGGGCTACACCTTC
TRBJ1-5	few	.	TRBV11-2	CASSPSGAGQPQHF	TGTGCCAGCAGCCCCTCCGGGGCTGGACAGCCCCAGCATTTT
TRBJ2-2	few	TRBD2	TRBV5-1	CASSSRPPGLANTGELFF	TGCGCCAGCAGCTCCAGACCCCCGGGACTAGCGAACACCGGGGAGCTGTTTTTT
TRBJ1-4	.	.	TRBV7-2	CVSSLDSGRGKLFF	TGTGTCAGCAGCTTAGATTCCGGACGGGGTAAACTGTTTTTT
TRBJ2-7	many	TRBD1	TRBV10-3	CAISGQGDEQYF	TGTGCCATCAGTGGACAGGGCGACGAGCAGTACTTC
TRBJ2-1	many	.	TRBV4-3	CASSQLEGNEQFF	TGCGCCAGCAGCCAACTCGAGGGGAATGAGCAGTTCTTC
TRBJ1-4	.	.	TRBV12-3/TRBV12-4	CASSHTSTGATNEKLFF	TGTGCCAGCAGCCACACCTCCACAGGCGCAACTAATGAAAAACTGTTTTTT